Listed below are T cell receptor beta chains from one sample, sequenced in a study of blood T cells in healthy people across ages. TCRdb passed the 5' RACE reads through MiXCR, listing each CDR3 protein once. The sample holds some 800,000 distinct CDR3 sequences, roughly 44% seen once. Sequences were obtained from blood. These receptors came from a man aged 55 to 70 in good health. Each CDR3 is given with its conserved first and last residue. Each record gives: V gene, D gene, clone size, J gene, CDR3 DNA, CDR3 protein. D genes are given only for firm matches. Some rows have no size entry. The others give once, few or many, or a class for an expanded clone.

v_gene: TRBV2; d_gene: .; abundance: .; j_gene: TRBJ1-2; CDR3nt: TGTGCCAGCAGTGAGGTTTCGGCAAACTATGGCTACACCTTC; CDR3aa: CASSEVSANYGYTF
v_gene: TRBV29-1; d_gene: TRBD2; abundance: few; j_gene: TRBJ2-5; CDR3nt: TGCAGCGTTGAAGATCCGTCTTCCGGGGGAGGGGCCCAGTACTTC; CDR3aa: CSVEDPSSGGGAQYF
v_gene: TRBV7-2; d_gene: .; abundance: .; j_gene: TRBJ2-1; CDR3nt: TGTGCCAGCAGTTCTGAGTGGGGGAGCTACAATGAGCAGTTCTTC; CDR3aa: CASSSEWGSYNEQFF
v_gene: TRBV6-2/TRBV6-3; d_gene: .; abundance: few; j_gene: TRBJ2-7; CDR3nt: TGTGCCAGCTATGAGGGACGTTTGGGAGAGCAGTACTTC; CDR3aa: CASYEGRLGEQYF
v_gene: TRBV20-1; d_gene: TRBD1; abundance: .; j_gene: TRBJ2-7; CDR3nt: TGCAGTGCTAGAACACCCAAAGGGGGCTCCTACAATGAGCAGTACTTC; CDR3aa: CSARTPKGGSYNEQYF
v_gene: TRBV7-2; d_gene: .; abundance: .; j_gene: TRBJ2-3; CDR3nt: TGTGCCAGCAGCTTAGGTCGGACAAGGAGGGCAGATACGCAGTATTTT; CDR3aa: CASSLGRTRRADTQYF
v_gene: TRBV28; d_gene: TRBD1; abundance: .; j_gene: TRBJ1-5; CDR3nt: TGTGCCAGCAGTTTTTCCGGGACAGGGGTCCAGCCCCAGCATTTT; CDR3aa: CASSFSGTGVQPQHF
v_gene: TRBV6-6; d_gene: TRBD2; abundance: few; j_gene: TRBJ2-3; CDR3nt: TGTGCCAGCAGACCGGGACTAGCGGGGCACACAGATACGCAGTATTTT; CDR3aa: CASRPGLAGHTDTQYF
v_gene: TRBV6-1; d_gene: .; abundance: .; j_gene: TRBJ1-5; CDR3nt: TGTGCCAGCAGCCAAGGCCGGAGTGTGCATTTT; CDR3aa: CASSQGRSVHF
v_gene: TRBV6-1; d_gene: .; abundance: .; j_gene: TRBJ1-2; CDR3nt: TGTGCCAGCGACAGAGACCCCTATGGCTACACCTTC; CDR3aa: CASDRDPYGYTF
v_gene: TRBV28; d_gene: TRBD2; abundance: .; j_gene: TRBJ2-5; CDR3nt: TGTGCCAGCAGTTTCTCTAGCGGGGGGGGACAAGAGACCCAGTACTTC; CDR3aa: CASSFSSGGGQETQYF
v_gene: TRBV7-9; d_gene: .; abundance: .; j_gene: TRBJ2-7; CDR3nt: TGTGCCAGCAGCCCCAGTCCTCACTACGAGCAGTACTTC; CDR3aa: CASSPSPHYEQYF
v_gene: TRBV4-3; d_gene: .; abundance: few; j_gene: TRBJ2-7; CDR3nt: TGCGCCAGCAGCCAAGAAGGCGGGCGACTCTACGAGCAGTACTTC; CDR3aa: CASSQEGGRLYEQYF
v_gene: TRBV7-8; d_gene: TRBD2; abundance: .; j_gene: TRBJ2-3; CDR3nt: TGTGCCAGCAGCTTACCGTCGGAGGGACTAGCGGGCACAGATACGCAGTATTTT; CDR3aa: CASSLPSEGLAGTDTQYF
v_gene: TRBV20-1; d_gene: .; abundance: .; j_gene: TRBJ2-1; CDR3nt: TGCAGTGCTGGCCCCCCACAGGGCTCATTCTACAATGAGCAGTTCTTC; CDR3aa: CSAGPPQGSFYNEQFF
v_gene: TRBV29-1; d_gene: .; abundance: .; j_gene: TRBJ1-2; CDR3nt: TGCAGCGTACTACACAGCTATGGCTACACCTTC; CDR3aa: CSVLHSYGYTF
v_gene: TRBV9; d_gene: .; abundance: .; j_gene: TRBJ1-3; CDR3nt: TGTGCCAGCAGCGTAAGGCCAGGGGCCTCTGGAAACACCATATATTTT; CDR3aa: CASSVRPGASGNTIYF
v_gene: TRBV12-3/TRBV12-4; d_gene: TRBD1; abundance: .; j_gene: TRBJ2-7; CDR3nt: TGTGCCAGCAGCCCCGACAGGGAATACGAGCAGTACTTC; CDR3aa: CASSPDREYEQYF
v_gene: TRBV9; d_gene: .; abundance: .; j_gene: TRBJ2-1; CDR3nt: TGTGCCAGCAGCGAGTGGGGGGCCTACAATGAGCAGTTCTTC; CDR3aa: CASSEWGAYNEQFF
v_gene: TRBV4-3; d_gene: .; abundance: .; j_gene: TRBJ2-7; CDR3nt: TGCGCCAGCAGCCAAGATGTAGGGGTCGAGCAGTACTTC; CDR3aa: CASSQDVGVEQYF
v_gene: TRBV6-1; d_gene: TRBD1; abundance: .; j_gene: TRBJ2-7; CDR3nt: TGTGCCAGCAGTCCCCACCCCGGGACAGGTGGGGTCTACGAGCAGTACTTC; CDR3aa: CASSPHPGTGGVYEQYF
v_gene: TRBV4-3; d_gene: .; abundance: few; j_gene: TRBJ1-2; CDR3nt: TGCGCCAGCAGCCAAGATCTCGCCGGGCTTGGGAACTATGGCTACACCTTC; CDR3aa: CASSQDLAGLGNYGYTF